The T cell receptor (beta chain) described here comes from a study of regulatory dendritic cells for organ transplantation. The overall study: Regulatory dendritic cells came from monocytes given vitamin D3 and IL-10. Study results and caveats: The most alloreactive TCR clonotypes were found in resting memory CD8+ cells. Considerable individual heterogeneity was seen in alloreactive memory CD8+ T cells. Memory CD8+ T cells were the most oligoclonal; naive cells were highly diverse.

Sorted T cells were CFSE-labeled and cultured four to five days with allogeneic regulatory or mature dendritic cells at 1:10. This CDR3 is 15 amino acids long. V was trimmed by 0 bases and J by 1 base, leaving 6 bases between them. Germline CDR1 MGHRA, CDR2 YSYEKL. Of note for this clone: Its antigen is unidentified. Other DNA sequences in the same sample also yield this CDR3.

This table comes from immunoSEQ multiplex PCR, and its TCRdb copy is limited to in-frame clones, with some not included. This table has 12,000 or so clones, 74% appearing once. The TCR sequence derives from a human donor in good health. V gene TRBV4-1 combines with J gene TRBJ2-2; D remains ambiguous. Source material: naive CD4+ T cells from blood cultured with regulatory dendritic cells. Regarding subset: CD45RA+ naive T cells. The CDR3 here is CASSQEAGNTGELFF. CDR3 sequence (DNA): TGCGCCAGCAGCCAAGAGGCAGGGAACACCGGGGAGCTGTTTTTT.